The sequence of this T cell receptor beta chain was determined in a study of T cell responses to AZD1222 COVID-19 vaccine. Study-level results: Two doses of AZD1222 preceded a rise in Spike-specific TCR breadth and depth. Regions 160-218 and 743-854 held dominance among vaccine-associated CD4 TCRs, which spanned spike.

Comments on this clone: Its antigen is as yet unknown.

V gave up 0 bases and J gave up 3 bases, with 3 bases separating them. From germline, CDR1 is LGHDT and CDR2 YNNKEL (reference sequence). The CDR3 has 12 residues. Only in-frame clones appear in the TCRdb table, and some are missing; sequencing was by immunoSEQ multiplex PCR. The sample holds 100,000 to 130,000 clones, about 89% seen once. The sequence derives from an adult in good health. Specimen: peripheral blood, collected on day 0 of AZD1222 vaccination. The chain combines TRBV3-1 (or the pseudogene TRBV3-2) with TRBJ2-7; the D is unclear. CDR3 coding DNA: TGTGCCAGCAGCCAAGAAGTCTACGAGCAGTACTTC. It encodes CASSQEVYEQYF.